This T cell receptor beta chain was obtained from a study of response to subunit inactivated influenza vaccine. As concerns this clonotype: The antigen is unknown.

Study observations and caveats: There was a suggestion from the authors that each seasonal influenza vaccination recruits few new T cells.

TCRdb itself ran the RT-PCR reads through MiXCR, one entry per CDR3 protein. The sample yields hundreds of thousands of distinct CDR3 sequences, more than 15% seen once. The ends lost 2 bases at V and 7 bases at J; junction bases unmatched: 4. This CDR3 is 14 amino acids long. CDR1 LGHNA and CDR2 YSLEER come from the germline V gene. The clonotype was recovered from a man aged 50-59 years who received an inactivated influenza vaccine. Sequencing was performed on PBMCs from blood, taken about 11 days after vaccination. The rearrangement joins TRBV4-3 to TRBJ2-3, with 9 nucleotides matching TRBD2. CDR3 protein: CASSQRAGGYTQYF. In nucleotides, the CDR3 is TGCGCCAGCAGCCAACGAGCGGGGGGTTATACGCAGTATTTT.